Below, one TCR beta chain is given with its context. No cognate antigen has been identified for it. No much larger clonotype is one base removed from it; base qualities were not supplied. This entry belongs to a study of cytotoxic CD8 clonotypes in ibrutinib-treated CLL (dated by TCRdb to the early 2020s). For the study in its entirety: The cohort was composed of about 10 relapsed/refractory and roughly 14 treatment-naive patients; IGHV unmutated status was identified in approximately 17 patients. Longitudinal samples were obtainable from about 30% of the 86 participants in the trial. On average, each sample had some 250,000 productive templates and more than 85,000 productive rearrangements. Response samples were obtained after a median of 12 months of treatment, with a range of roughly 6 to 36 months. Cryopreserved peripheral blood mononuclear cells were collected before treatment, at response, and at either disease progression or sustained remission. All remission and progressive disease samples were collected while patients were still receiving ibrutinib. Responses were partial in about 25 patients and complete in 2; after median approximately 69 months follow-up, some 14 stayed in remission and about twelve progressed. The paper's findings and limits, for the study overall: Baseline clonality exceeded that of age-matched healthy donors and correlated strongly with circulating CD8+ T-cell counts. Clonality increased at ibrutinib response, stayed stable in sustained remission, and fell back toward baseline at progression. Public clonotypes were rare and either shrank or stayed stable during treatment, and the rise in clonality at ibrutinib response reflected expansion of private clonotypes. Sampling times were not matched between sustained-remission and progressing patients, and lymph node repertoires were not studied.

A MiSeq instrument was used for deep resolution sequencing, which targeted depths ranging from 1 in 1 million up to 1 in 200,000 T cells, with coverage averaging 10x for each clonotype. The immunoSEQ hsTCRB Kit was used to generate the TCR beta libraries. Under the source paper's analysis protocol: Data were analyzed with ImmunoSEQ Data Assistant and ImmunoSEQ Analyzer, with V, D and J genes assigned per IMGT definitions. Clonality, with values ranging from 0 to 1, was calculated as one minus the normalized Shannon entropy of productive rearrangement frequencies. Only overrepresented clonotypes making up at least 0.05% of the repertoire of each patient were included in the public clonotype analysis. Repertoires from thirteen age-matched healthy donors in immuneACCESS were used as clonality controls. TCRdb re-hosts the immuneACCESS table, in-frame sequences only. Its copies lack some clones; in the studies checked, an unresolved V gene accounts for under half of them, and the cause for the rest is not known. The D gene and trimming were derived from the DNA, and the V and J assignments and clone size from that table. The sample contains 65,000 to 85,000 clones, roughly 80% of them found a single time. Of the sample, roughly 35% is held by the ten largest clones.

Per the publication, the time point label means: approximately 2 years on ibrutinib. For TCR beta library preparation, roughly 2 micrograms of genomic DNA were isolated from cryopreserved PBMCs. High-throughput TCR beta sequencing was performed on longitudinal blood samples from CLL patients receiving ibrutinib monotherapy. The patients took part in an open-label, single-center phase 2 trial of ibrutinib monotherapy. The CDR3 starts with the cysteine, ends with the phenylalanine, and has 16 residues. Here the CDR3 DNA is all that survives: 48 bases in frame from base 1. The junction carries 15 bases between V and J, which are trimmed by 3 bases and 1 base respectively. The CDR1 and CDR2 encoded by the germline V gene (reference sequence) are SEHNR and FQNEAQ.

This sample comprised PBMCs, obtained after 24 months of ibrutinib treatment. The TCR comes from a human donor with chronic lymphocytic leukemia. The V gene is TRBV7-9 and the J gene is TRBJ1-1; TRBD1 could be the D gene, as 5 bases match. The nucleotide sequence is TGTGCCAGCAGCTTCGAGGGCGGGGGATCGAACACTGAAGCTTTCTTT. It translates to CASSFEGGGSNTEAFF. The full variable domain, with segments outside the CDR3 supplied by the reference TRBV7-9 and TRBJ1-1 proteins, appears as DTGVSQNPRHKITKRGQNVTFRCDPISEHNRLYWYRQTLGQGPEFLTYFQNEAQLEKSRLLSDRFSAERPKGSFSTLEIQRTEQGDSAMYLCASSFEGGGSNTEAFFGQGTRLTVV.